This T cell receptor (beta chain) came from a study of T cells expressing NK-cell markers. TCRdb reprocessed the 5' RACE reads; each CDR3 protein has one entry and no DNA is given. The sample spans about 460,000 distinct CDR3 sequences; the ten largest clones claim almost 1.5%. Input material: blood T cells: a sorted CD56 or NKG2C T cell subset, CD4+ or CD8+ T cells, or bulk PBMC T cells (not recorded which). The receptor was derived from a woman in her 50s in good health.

The CDR3 sequence: CSAIGLAAEQYF. The chain recombines TRBV20-1 with TRBJ2-7; TCRdb calls TRBD2, which cannot be checked without DNA. Germline V gene lookup returns CDR1 DFQATT and CDR2 SNEGSKA (reference sequence). This CDR3 comprises 12 residues.